These T cell receptor beta chains were read from a single sample in a study of CD8+CD57+ T cells in acquired aplastic anemia. A single record per CDR3 protein comes from TCRdb applying MiXCR to the reads. The repertoire consists of approximately 100,000 distinct CDR3 sequences, with roughly two thirds occurring once and the leading ten covering 65%. The sample was sorted CD4+, CD8+, or CD8+CD57+ T cells (not recorded which) from PBMCs. The receptors derive from a human donor with aplastic anemia. The CDR3 runs from the conserved cysteine through the conserved F or W. A D gene is named only where the DNA matches it firmly. Clone size is shown for a subset of rows, as once, few, many or a class of expanded clone.

>TRBJ2-1|TRBV7-6|TRBD1|once
CASSLYPLIVGTGYDEQFF
TGTGCTAGCAGCTTATACCCCCTCATTGTAGGGACAGGGTATGATGAGCAGTTCTTC
>TRBJ1-2|TRBV25-1|.|few
CASSSSDSGGIGYGYTF
TGTGCCAGCAGTTCGTCAGATTCGGGGGGAATAGGGTATGGCTACACCTTC
>TRBJ2-1|TRBV6-5|.|many
CASSYGAEREQFF
TGTGCCAGCAGTTACGGTGCTGAACGGGAGCAGTTCTTC
>TRBJ1-6|TRBV11-2|.|few
CASSPWGGLGSPLHF
TGTGCCAGCAGCCCGTGGGGGGGGCTAGGTTCACCCCTCCACTTT
>TRBJ1-5|TRBV20-1|.|.
CSARDLKGRTRNQPQHF
TGCAGTGCTAGAGATCTGAAAGGCAGGACCCGCAATCAGCCCCAGCATTTT
>TRBJ2-2|TRBV24-1|.|.
CAPKEGVDANTGELFF
TGTGCCCCCAAGGAGGGGGTGGACGCGAACACCGGGGAGCTGTTTTTT
>TRBJ2-2|TRBV19|TRBD1|.
CASSISFGTGGTGELFF
TGTGCCAGTAGTATCAGCTTCGGGACAGGGGGTACCGGGGAGCTGTTTTTT
>TRBJ2-3|TRBV24-1|.|.
CATSVRGADTQYF
TGTGCCACCAGTGTAAGGGGAGCAGATACGCAGTATTTT
>TRBJ2-2|TRBV29-1|.|.
CSVADRNTGELFF
TGCAGCGTTGCCGACAGGAACACCGGGGAGCTGTTTTTT
>TRBJ2-7|TRBV20-1|.|.
CSASKADYSYEQYF
TGCAGTGCTAGTAAGGCAGACTATTCCTACGAGCAGTACTTC
>TRBJ1-4|TRBV2|TRBD1|.
CASSPGTGVNEKLFF
TGTGCCAGCAGTCCCGGGACAGGGGTTAATGAAAAACTGTTTTTT
>TRBJ2-7|TRBV5-8|.|.
CASSFLGAYEQYF
TGTGCCAGCAGCTTCCTTGGAGCCTACGAGCAGTACTTC
>TRBJ1-1|TRBV10-3|.|.
CAIREGLGGTEAFF
TGTGCCATCAGGGAGGGGTTAGGGGGAACTGAAGCTTTCTTT
>TRBJ2-1|TRBV2|.|.
CASSGASWASGQFF
TGTGCCAGCAGTGGGGCAAGCTGGGCGTCTGGACAATTCTTC
>TRBJ2-7|TRBV19|.|.
CASSQTSGLSEQYF
TGTGCCAGTAGCCAAACTTCAGGGCTGAGCGAGCAGTACTTC
>TRBJ2-7|TRBV29-1|.|.
CSGSTGSYEQYF
TGCAGCGGTAGCACAGGGTCCTACGAGCAGTACTTC
>TRBJ1-6|TRBV19|.|.
CASSMEDISPLHF
TGTGCCAGTAGTATGGAGGACATCTCACCCCTCCACTTT
>TRBJ2-7|TRBV7-2|TRBD1|.
CASSRQGEQYF
TGTGCCAGCAGCAGACAGGGGGAGCAGTACTTC
>TRBJ2-3|TRBV5-1|.|.
CASSLGAGSRDTHYF
TGCGCCAGCAGCTTGGGGGCGGGGAGCCGTGATACGCACTATTTT
>TRBJ1-1|TRBV7-9|.|.
CASSLVQAEAFF
TGTGCCAGCAGCTTAGTACAGGCTGAAGCTTTCTTT
>TRBJ1-2|TRBV7-8|.|.
CASSHSPTGRGGYTF
TGTGCCAGCAGCCATTCACCTACAGGGCGGGGCGGCTACACCTTC
>TRBJ2-7|TRBV29-1|TRBD2|.
CSASLGREGSEQYF
TGCAGCGCCTCGCTAGGGCGGGAGGGGAGCGAGCAGTACTTC
>TRBJ2-5|TRBV7-3|.|.
CASSFGQRETQYF
TGTGCCAGCAGCTTCGGCCAGAGGGAGACCCAGTACTTC
>TRBJ1-2|TRBV24-1|.|once
CATSDSGTHYGYTF
TGTGCCACCAGTGACTCCGGGACACACTATGGCTACACCTTC
>TRBJ2-5|TRBV7-7|TRBD2|.
CASSPREGRETQYF
TGTGCTAGCAGCCCCAGGGAGGGGCGAGAGACCCAGTACTTC
>TRBJ1-2|TRBV29-1|TRBD1|.
CSVRGGADGYTF
TGCAGCGTTAGAGGGGGCGCGGATGGCTACACCTTC
>TRBJ1-1|TRBV10-3|TRBD1|.
CAISTEQGRNTEAFF
TGTGCCATCAGTACCGAACAGGGGAGGAACACTGAAGCTTTCTTT
>TRBJ1-3|TRBV10-3|.|.
CAISPPEVGVIPGNTIYF
TGTGCCATCAGTCCTCCCGAGGTGGGGGTAATTCCTGGAAACACCATATATTTT
>TRBJ2-3|TRBV11-1|TRBD1|.
CASSFTGTGGTDTQYF
TGTGCCAGCAGCTTTACCGGGACAGGGGGCACAGATACGCAGTATTTT
>TRBJ2-7|TRBV12-3/TRBV12-4|.|.
CASSYGQIYEQYF
TGTGCCAGCAGTTACGGACAGATCTACGAGCAGTACTTC
>TRBJ2-3|TRBV5-4|.|.
CASSLVGVEGTDTQYF
TGTGCCAGCAGCTTGGTGGGGGTAGAGGGCACAGATACGCAGTATTTT
>TRBJ1-1|TRBV20-1|.|few
CSAPYSSGDTEAFF
TGCAGTGCTCCTTACAGCTCAGGGGACACTGAAGCTTTCTTT
>TRBJ2-3|TRBV15|TRBD2|.
CATSSSGSVDTQYF
TGTGCCACCAGCAGCAGCGGGAGTGTAGATACGCAGTATTTT
>TRBJ2-5|TRBV24-1|TRBD1|.
CATSDKPGQGSETQYF
TGTGCCACCAGTGATAAGCCGGGACAGGGCTCAGAGACCCAGTACTTC
>TRBJ1-1|TRBV29-1|.|.
CSVAQGGSFSEAFF
TGCAGCGTTGCACAGGGAGGGAGTTTCTCTGAAGCTTTCTTT
>TRBJ2-3|TRBV4-1|.|.
CASSQPNGDTQYF
TGCGCCAGCAGCCAGCCAAATGGGGATACGCAGTATTTT
>TRBJ2-1|TRBV20-1|TRBD2|.
CSARAITSGSHNEQFF
TGCAGTGCTAGAGCGATTACTAGCGGGAGCCACAATGAGCAGTTCTTC
>TRBJ2-1|TRBV6-1|.|.
CASSVRRAYEQFF
TGTGCCAGCAGTGTTAGGAGGGCCTATGAGCAGTTCTTC
>TRBJ1-1|TRBV2|.|.
CASSHRPGLDTEAFF
TGTGCCAGCAGTCACAGGCCGGGTTTGGACACTGAAGCTTTCTTT
>TRBJ1-6|TRBV20-1|.|.
CSANDRLSSPLHF
TGCAGTGCTAATGACAGGTTGAGTTCACCCCTCCACTTT
>TRBJ2-2|TRBV7-9|.|many
CASTTIAGELFF
TGTGCCAGCACCACCATTGCCGGGGAGCTGTTTTTT
>TRBJ2-7|TRBV5-4|.|many
CASSPRTDSYEQYF
TGTGCCAGCAGCCCTCGGACAGATTCCTACGAGCAGTACTTC